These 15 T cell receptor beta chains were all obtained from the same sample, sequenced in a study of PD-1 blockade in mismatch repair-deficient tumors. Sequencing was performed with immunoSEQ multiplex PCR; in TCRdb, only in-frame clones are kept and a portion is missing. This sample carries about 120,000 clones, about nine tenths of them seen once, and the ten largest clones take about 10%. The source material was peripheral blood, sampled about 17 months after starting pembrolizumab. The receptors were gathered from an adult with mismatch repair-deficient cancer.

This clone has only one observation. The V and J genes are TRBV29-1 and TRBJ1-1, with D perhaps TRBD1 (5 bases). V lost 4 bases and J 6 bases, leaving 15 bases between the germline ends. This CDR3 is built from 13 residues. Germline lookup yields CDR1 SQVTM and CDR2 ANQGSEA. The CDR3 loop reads CSVVWGRDAEAFF. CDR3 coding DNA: TGCAGCGTTGTGTGGGGGAGAGACGCTGAAGCTTTCTTT.

This CDR3 reads CASSLRGRHATNEKLFF. CDR3 bases: TGTGCCAGCAGCTTAAGGGGGAGGCACGCAACTAATGAAAAACTGTTTTTT. This chain connects TRBV7-3 to TRBJ1-4, with TRBD1 as a possible D gene (5 bases). Germline V gene sequence: CDR1 SGHTA, CDR2 FQGTGA. The V and J ends lost 1 base and 0 bases respectively, with 12 bases between them. This CDR3 contains 17 residues.

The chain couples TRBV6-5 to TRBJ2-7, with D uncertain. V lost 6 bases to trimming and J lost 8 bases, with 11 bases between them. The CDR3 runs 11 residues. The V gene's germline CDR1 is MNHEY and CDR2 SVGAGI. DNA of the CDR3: TGTGCCAGCAGACTCGACAAAAAGCAGTACTTC. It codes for CASRLDKKQYF.

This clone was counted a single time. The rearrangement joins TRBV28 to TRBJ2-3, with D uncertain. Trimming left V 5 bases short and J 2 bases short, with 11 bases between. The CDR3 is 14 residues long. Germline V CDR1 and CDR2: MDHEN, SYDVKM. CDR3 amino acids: CASSPDLATDTQYF. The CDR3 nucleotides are TGTGCCAGCAGTCCCGATCTTGCCACAGATACGCAGTATTTT.

In DNA, the CDR3 is TGTGCCAGCAGCGGACCCGGAGGGCCCTCCTACAATGAGCAGTTCTTC. Encoded protein: CASSGPGGPSYNEQFF. This rearrangement joins TRBV28 to TRBJ2-1; D might be TRBD2 (6 bases). The V end was cut by 6 bases, the J end by 0 bases, with 15 bases between. The germline gives CDR1 MDHEN, CDR2 SYDVKM. There are 16 residues in the CDR3.

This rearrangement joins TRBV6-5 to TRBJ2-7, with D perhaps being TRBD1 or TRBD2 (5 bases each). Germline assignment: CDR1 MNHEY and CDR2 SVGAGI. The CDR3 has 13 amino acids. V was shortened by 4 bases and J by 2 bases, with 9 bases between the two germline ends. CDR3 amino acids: CASSLGVPYEQYF. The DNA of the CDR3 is TGTGCCAGCAGTTTGGGGGTCCCCTACGAGCAGTACTTC.

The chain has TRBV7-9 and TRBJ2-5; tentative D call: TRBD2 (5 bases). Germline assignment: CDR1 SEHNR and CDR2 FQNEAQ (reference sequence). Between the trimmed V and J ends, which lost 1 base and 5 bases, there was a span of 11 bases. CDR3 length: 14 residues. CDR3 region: CASSLGGFGETQYF. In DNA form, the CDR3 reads TGTGCCAGCAGCTTAGGCGGGTTTGGGGAGACCCAGTACTTC.

The CDR3 DNA reads TGTGCCAGCAGCCCCACAGTTGACACGCACTCTGGAAACACCATATATTTT. It yields the protein CASSPTVDTHSGNTIYF. This rearrangement joins TRBV5-6 to TRBJ1-3; no clear D. CDR3 length: 17 amino acids. Germline V CDR1 and CDR2: SGHDT, YYEEEE. V shed 4 bases and J shed 0 bases, with 17 bases lying between them.

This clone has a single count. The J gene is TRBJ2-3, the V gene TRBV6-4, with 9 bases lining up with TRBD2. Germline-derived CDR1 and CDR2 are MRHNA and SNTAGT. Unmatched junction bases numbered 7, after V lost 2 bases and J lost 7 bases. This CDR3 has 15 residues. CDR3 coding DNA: TGTGCCAGCAGTGACGCGGGAGGGCCAAAACATACGCAGTATTTT. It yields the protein CASSDAGGPKHTQYF.

The CDR3, as DNA: TGTGCCAGTAGTAAAGGGGAATCTGGGGCCAACGTCCTGACTTTC. Translating gives CASSKGESGANVLTF. V and J are TRBV19 and TRBJ2-6, with a possible D match to TRBD1 (5 bases). V gave up 4 bases and J gave up 1 base, with 8 bases separating them. This CDR3 is built from 15 residues. Looked up from germline, CDR1 is LNHDA and CDR2 is SQIVND (reference sequence). The whole variable domain, remainder taken from reference TRBV19 and TRBJ2-6, is DGGITQSPKYLFRKEGQNVTLSCEQNLNHDAMYWYRQDPGQGLRLIYYSQIVNDFQKGDIAEGYSVSREKKESFPLTVTSAQKNPTAFYLCASSKGESGANVLTFGAGSRLTVL.

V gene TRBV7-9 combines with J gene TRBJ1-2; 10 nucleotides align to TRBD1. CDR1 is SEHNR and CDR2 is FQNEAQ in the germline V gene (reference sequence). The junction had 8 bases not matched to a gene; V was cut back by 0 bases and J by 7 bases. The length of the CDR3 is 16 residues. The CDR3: CASSLAPGQGTIGYTF. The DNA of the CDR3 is TGTGCCAGCAGCTTAGCCCCGGGACAGGGGACTATTGGCTACACCTTC.

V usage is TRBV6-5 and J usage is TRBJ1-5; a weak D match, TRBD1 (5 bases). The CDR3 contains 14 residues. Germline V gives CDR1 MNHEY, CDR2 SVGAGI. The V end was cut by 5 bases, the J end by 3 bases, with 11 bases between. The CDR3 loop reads CASSALGVNQPQHF. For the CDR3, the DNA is TGTGCCAGCAGTGCCCTGGGGGTCAATCAGCCCCAGCATTTT.

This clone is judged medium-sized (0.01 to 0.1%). The CDR3 DNA follows: TGCGCCAGCAGCGATACAGGGGCTAGCACAGATACGCAGTATTTT. Encoded protein: CASSDTGASTDTQYF. The chain has TRBV4-1 and TRBJ2-3; 7 nucleotides align to TRBD1. The V gene end was trimmed by 5 bases and the J gene end by 0 bases; junction bases not matched to a gene: 5. Germline CDR1 and CDR2: MGHRA and YSYEKL. The length of the CDR3 is 15 residues.

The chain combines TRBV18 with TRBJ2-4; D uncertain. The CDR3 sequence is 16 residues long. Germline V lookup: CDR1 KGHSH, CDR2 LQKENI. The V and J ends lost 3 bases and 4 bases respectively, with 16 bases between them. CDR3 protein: CASSPLAPVEKNIQYF. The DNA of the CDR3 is TGTGCCAGCTCACCTTTGGCACCGGTGGAGAAAAACATTCAGTACTTC.

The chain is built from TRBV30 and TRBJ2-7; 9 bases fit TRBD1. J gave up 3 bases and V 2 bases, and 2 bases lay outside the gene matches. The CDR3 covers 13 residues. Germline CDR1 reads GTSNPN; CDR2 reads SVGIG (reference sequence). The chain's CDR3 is CAWSSGQGYEQYF. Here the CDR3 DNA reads TGTGCCTGGAGTTCGGGACAGGGCTACGAGCAGTACTTC. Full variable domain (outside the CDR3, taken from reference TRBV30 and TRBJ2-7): SQTIHQWPATLVQPVGSPLSLECTVEGTSNPNLYWYRQAAGRGLQLLFYSVGIGQISSEVPQNLSASRPQDRQFILSSKKLLLSDSGFYLCAWSSGQGYEQYFGPGTRLTVT.